Each of the 27 T cell receptor beta chains below was sequenced from the same sample in a study of T cells expressing NK-cell markers. TCRdb re-called the 5' RACE reads; every CDR3 protein appears as one record, without DNA. Here the sample table reports about 260,000 distinct CDR3 sequences. Material for sequencing was blood T cells: a sorted CD56 or NKG2C T cell subset, CD4+ or CD8+ T cells, or bulk PBMC T cells (not recorded which). All receptors come from a man between 18 and 29 years old in good health.

V and J are TRBV29-1 and TRBJ1-1. Looked up from germline, CDR1 is SQVTM and CDR2 is ANQGSEA. CDR3 length equals 13 residues. The CDR3 loop reads CSVVGQAETEAFF.

The gene calls are TRBV3-1 and TRBJ2-3; TCRdb names TRBD2, which stays unverified in the absence of DNA. CDR3 length: 14 residues. Per germline, CDR1 LGHDT and CDR2 YNNKEL (reference sequence). The CDR3 loop is CASMGLAGADTQYF.

This chain links TRBV5-1 with TRBJ1-1. Germline CDR1 SGHRS, CDR2 YFSETQ. The CDR3 length is 13 residues. This chain's CDR3 is CASSLDDQAEAFF.

The rearrangement links TRBV14 to TRBJ2-7; TCRdb reports TRBD1, a call that lacks DNA to check it against. The CDR3 is 15 amino acids. Germline V gene sequence: CDR1 SGHDN, CDR2 FVKESK. CDR3 in amino acids: CASSQVSGARYEQYF.

This sequence joins TRBV12-3 or TRBV12-4 and TRBJ1-2; TCRdb proposes TRBD1, but this gene call is untestable without DNA. The CDR3 is 12 amino acids. The CDR3 reads CASSLQGYGYTF.

The chain combines TRBV24-1 with TRBJ2-1; the TCRdb call, TRBD1, lacks DNA for checking. This CDR3 has 16 residues. CDR1 is KGHDR and CDR2 is SFDVKD in the germline V gene. CDR3 loop: CATSDPQEQGVNEQFF.

V usage is TRBV29-1 and J usage is TRBJ1-1; TCRdb's D gene call, TRBD1, goes unchecked for lack of DNA. The CDR3 covers 14 residues. CDR1 and CDR2 (germline): SQVTM, ANQGSEA. CDR3 region: CSVEPGTGVTEAFF.

This rearrangement joins TRBV12-3 or TRBV12-4 to TRBJ2-5; absent DNA, TCRdb's TRBD2 call cannot be checked. This CDR3 contains 15 residues. CDR3 loop: CASSLSGTSGQTQYF.

CDR3 region: CASSRDRYYNEQFF. V is TRBV19 and J is TRBJ2-1. CDR3 size: 14 residues. Per the germline V gene, CDR1 is LNHDA and CDR2 is SQIVND (reference sequence).

The CDR3 sequence is CASSLGQGGTEAFF. The rearrangement links TRBV12-3 or TRBV12-4 to TRBJ1-1; TCRdb's D call of TRBD1 is untestable without DNA. This CDR3 is built from 14 residues.

The chain is built from TRBV18 and TRBJ2-7; TCRdb calls TRBD2, which cannot be checked without DNA. Germline-derived CDR1 and CDR2 are KGHSH and LQKENI. CDR3 length equals 14 residues. CDR3: CASSSGLAGSEQYF.

The V call is TRBV20-1, the J call TRBJ2-7; the TCRdb call, TRBD2, lacks DNA for checking. Looked up from germline, CDR1 is DFQATT and CDR2 is SNEGSKA (reference sequence). The CDR3 has 11 amino acids. The CDR3 here is CSARSSGVEYF.

The chain recombines TRBV29-1 with TRBJ1-3. The CDR3 is made up of 12 amino acids. CDR1 SQVTM and CDR2 ANQGSEA come from the germline V gene. The CDR3 loop is CSVDGPGNTIYF.

The chain joins TRBV7-6 to TRBJ2-3; TCRdb's D call of TRBD2 is untestable without DNA. Germline lookup yields CDR1 SGHVS and CDR2 FNYEAQ. The CDR3 covers 13 residues. The CDR3 loop reads CASSLAAGDTQYF.

The rearrangement uses TRBV19 and TRBJ2-7; TCRdb lists TRBD1, though no DNA is available to test this call. Germline CDR1 and CDR2: LNHDA and SQIVND (reference sequence). The CDR3 is 14 residues long. CDR3 in amino acids: CASSIEVGPYEQYF.

The chain links TRBV20-1 to TRBJ2-7. This CDR3 region has 13 residues. Germline assignment: CDR1 DFQATT and CDR2 SNEGSKA (reference sequence). CDR3: CSARDRPHYEQYF.

CDR3 protein: CASSPRDSQETQYF. The chain links TRBV12-3 or TRBV12-4 to TRBJ2-5; without DNA, the TCRdb call of TRBD1 cannot be checked. This CDR3 has 14 amino acids.

This chain uses TRBV5-5 with TRBJ1-2. Per germline, CDR1 SGHKS and CDR2 YYEKEE (reference sequence). This CDR3 spans 13 amino acids. CDR3 sequence: CASSSPNWHGYTF.

The CDR3 loop reads CSAMGALAPKGFF. The chain carries TRBV20-1 and TRBJ2-1. This CDR3 spans 13 amino acids. Germline V lookup: CDR1 DFQATT, CDR2 SNEGSKA (reference sequence).

The chain links TRBV6-1 to TRBJ1-2; TCRdb's assignment of TRBD1 cannot be checked, as there is no DNA. This CDR3 has 13 residues. Germline V gene lookup returns CDR1 MNHNS and CDR2 SASEGT. CDR3: CASGRQGAIGYTF.

The chain links TRBV23-1 to TRBJ2-2; the TCRdb call, TRBD1, lacks DNA for checking. TRBV23-1 is an open reading frame, and its role is uncertain. The CDR3 loop spans 17 amino acids. This CDR3 is CASAAPSQGLDTGELFF.

The chain's CDR3 is CSAPKGVGGRTDTQYF. This sequence joins TRBV20-1 and TRBJ2-3; the TRBD1 assignment by TCRdb is unverifiable without DNA. Germline V lookup: CDR1 DFQATT, CDR2 SNEGSKA (reference sequence). The length of the CDR3 is 16 residues.

CDR3 residues: CAISEIGDTQYF. The V and J genes are TRBV10-3 and TRBJ2-3. CDR3 length: 12 amino acids. Germline V CDR1 and CDR2: ENHRY, SYGVKD.

This chain joins TRBV5-4 and TRBJ2-1; TCRdb's D call, TRBD2, is unchecked because there is no DNA. Germline CDR1 SGHNT, CDR2 YYREEE (reference sequence). This CDR3 spans 15 amino acids. The CDR3 sequence: CASSLRSSGSNEQFF.

The V gene is TRBV29-1, the J gene TRBJ2-5; TCRdb proposes TRBD2, but this gene call is untestable without DNA. This CDR3 is built from 15 residues. The germline gives CDR1 SQVTM, CDR2 ANQGSEA. The CDR3 protein is CSVVLGSLWEETQYF.

The chain uses TRBV29-1 and TRBJ2-1; TCRdb calls TRBD2, which cannot be checked without DNA. There are 16 residues in the CDR3. Germline values: CDR1 SQVTM, CDR2 ANQGSEA. CDR3 loop: CSVDARGRTKNNEQFF.

The chain has TRBV12-3 or TRBV12-4 and TRBJ2-3. The CDR3 consists of 14 residues. CDR3: CASSLGSSADTQYF.